This T cell receptor (beta chain) originates from a study of preoperative IRX-2 immunotherapy in early breast cancer. The length of the CDR3 is 15 residues. J gave up 4 bases and V 4 bases, and 7 bases lay outside the gene matches. Germline CDR1 and CDR2: SGHTA and FQGNSA. Treatment noted: preoperative locoregional IRX-2 cytokine immunotherapy. Samples came from a phase Ib trial of preoperative locoregional IRX-2 cytokine immunotherapy. Libraries were prepared by immunoSEQ multiplex PCR; TCRdb keeps only in-frame clonotypes and omits some of them. The table records around 35,000 clones, about 96% of them present only once.

The clonotype was recovered from a human donor with breast cancer. J is TRBJ1-5 and V is TRBV7-2; 7 positions agree with TRBD1. Sampling took place from a patient treated with IRX-2 immunotherapy. CDR3 coding DNA: TGTGCCAGCAGCTACCTACAGGGGTTTAATCAGCCCCAGCATTTT. It codes for CASSYLQGFNQPQHF. The full variable domain, completed using reference TRBV7-2 and TRBJ1-5, is GAGVSQSPSNKVTEKGKDVELRCDPISGHTALYWYRQSLGQGLEFLIYFQGNSAPDKSGLPSDRFSAERTGGSVSTLTIQRTQQEDSAVYLCASSYLQGFNQPQHFGDGTRLSIL.